A single sample is the source of the 21 T cell receptor beta chains below, sequenced in a study of blood T cell repertoires in COVID-19. Repertoires were generated with immunoSEQ multiplex PCR, while TCRdb's copy carries only in-frame clones and drops some. The sample includes 270,000 or so clones, 82% seen only once; the top ten take 2.5% to 3.5%. The sequencing input was peripheral blood. All receptors come from a young woman with acute or convalescent COVID-19.

This clone was detected only a few times. This chain links TRBV19 with TRBJ2-1; 13 nucleotides match TRBD2. CDR3 length equals 18 residues. The V gene end was trimmed by 6 bases and the J gene end by 0 bases; junction bases not matched to a gene: 8. Germline-derived CDR1 and CDR2 are LNHDA and SQIVND (reference sequence). CDR3 sequence (DNA): TGTGCCAGTAGCCTTGGACTAGCGGGAGTAGGCTCCTACAATGAGCAGTTCTTC. Protein product: CASSLGLAGVGSYNEQFF.

The chain carries TRBV7-3 and TRBJ2-5, with 12 bases lining up with TRBD2. In germline, CDR1 is SGHTA, CDR2 FQGTGA. V was clipped by 5 bases and J by 5 bases; unmatched bases: 12. The CDR3 has 17 residues. For the CDR3, the DNA is TGTGCCAGCAGCCCCCTAGCGGGAGGGCACAAAGGGGAGACCCAGTACTTC. Its protein is CASSPLAGGHKGETQYF.

The chain is built from TRBV30 and TRBJ1-1; 8 nucleotides align to TRBD1. The CDR3 is 14 amino acids. Germline CDR1 is GTSNPN and CDR2 is SVGIG (reference sequence). V lost 2 bases and J lost 1; bases outside the gene matches: 3. CDR3 in DNA: TGTGCCTGGAGTCCCGGGACAGGGAACACTGAAGCTTTCTTT. It yields the protein CAWSPGTGNTEAFF.

In this sample, this clone turned up a few times. This CDR3 is also generated by other DNA sequences in the sample. The rearrangement links TRBV19 to TRBJ1-1; D gene ambiguous. From germline, CDR1 is LNHDA and CDR2 SQIVND (reference sequence). Trimming left V 3 bases short and J 1 base short, with 6 bases between. This CDR3 has 13 amino acids. In nucleotides, the CDR3 is TGTGCCAGTAGTATCTCGGGGAACACTGAAGCTTTCTTT. It is translated as CASSISGNTEAFF. Based on the CDR3 plus reference TRBV19 and TRBJ1-1, the full variable domain is DGGITQSPKYLFRKEGQNVTLSCEQNLNHDAMYWYRQDPGQGLRLIYYSQIVNDFQKGDIAEGYSVSREKKESFPLTVTSAQKNPTAFYLCASSISGNTEAFFGQGTRLTVV.

V and J are TRBV15 and TRBJ2-7; 7 bases are shared with TRBD2. CDR3 length: 13 amino acids. Trimming took 0 bases from V and 5 from J; bases not matched to a gene: 1. Germline lookup yields CDR1 LNHNV and CDR2 YYDKDF (reference sequence). CDR3 DNA: TGTGCCACCAGCAGAGACGGACTAGACGAGCAGTACTTC. Its protein product is CATSRDGLDEQYF.

This chain links TRBV5-1 with TRBJ1-4; 9 nucleotides agree with TRBD1. The V gene's germline CDR1 is SGHRS and CDR2 YFSETQ. The CDR3 contains 15 residues. V lost 0 bases, J lost 8 bases, and 5 bases stayed unmatched. The CDR3: CASSLAGDRAEKLFF. In nucleotides, the CDR3 is TGCGCCAGCAGCTTGGCCGGGGACAGGGCAGAAAAACTGTTTTTT.

The gene calls are TRBV6-5 and TRBJ2-7; 9 bases agree with TRBD1. J gave up 2 bases and V 7 bases, and 3 bases lay outside the gene matches. Germline loops: CDR1 MNHEY, CDR2 SVGAGI. The CDR3 extends over 13 amino acids. The CDR3 DNA reads TGTGCCAGCACCGGGACAGGGACCTACGAGCAGTACTTC. It translates to CASTGTGTYEQYF.

The genes are TRBV5-1 and TRBJ2-5, with D possibly being TRBD2 (6 bases). Trimming pared 3 bases from V and 2 bases from J, leaving 20 bases between. The V gene's germline CDR1 is SGHRS and CDR2 YFSETQ. The CDR3 covers 17 residues. The CDR3 spells CASSSRRHGGGQETQYF. In nucleotides, the CDR3 is TGCGCCAGCAGCTCCCGCCGGCACGGGGGAGGACAAGAGACCCAGTACTTC.

The chain joins TRBV10-3 to TRBJ1-2; TRBD1 matches at 11 bases. The germline V gene encodes CDR1 ENHRY and CDR2 SYGVKD. V shed 0 bases, J shed 1 base, and the junction held 1 base outside the gene matches. The CDR3 extends over 16 amino acids. The CDR3, as DNA: TGTGCCATCAGTGAGTCCGGGACAGGGGGTAACTATGGCTACACCTTC. Protein sequence: CAISESGTGGNYGYTF.

This clone appeared once. The chain links TRBV24-1 to TRBJ2-1; tentative D call: TRBD1 (6 bases). Trimming stripped 5 bases from V and 6 bases from J, with 19 bases between. CDR3 length: 16 residues. CDR1 KGHDR and CDR2 SFDVKD come from the germline V gene. Written as DNA, the CDR3 is TGTGCCACCAGTGCCGTAGGGGGAGAGCGTTCCAATGAGCAGTTCTTC. Residues: CATSAVGGERSNEQFF.

This chain connects TRBV5-5 to TRBJ1-5; D ambiguous. The CDR3 loop spans 15 amino acids. V gave up 4 bases and J gave up 6 bases, with 17 bases separating them. Germline V CDR1 and CDR2: SGHKS, YYEKEE (reference sequence). CDR3 in DNA: TGTGCCAGCAGCACTCGAGGAGATCCCGGTCAGCCCCAGCATTTT. Protein: CASSTRGDPGQPQHF.

The chain uses TRBV30 and TRBJ2-1; no definite D call. Germline CDR1 and CDR2: GTSNPN and SVGIG (reference sequence). The CDR3 spans 11 residues. The ends were cut back, 2 bases at V and 4 bases at J, with 3 bases in the middle. The CDR3 loop is CAWSTYNEQFF. The CDR3 DNA follows: TGTGCCTGGAGTACATACAATGAGCAGTTCTTC.

The CDR3 nucleotides are TGTGCCACCAGTGATTATTCGGCGGGAGGTAGGGATGAGCAGTTCTTC. Translated: CATSDYSAGGRDEQFF. J is TRBJ2-1 and V is TRBV24-1, with TRBD2 matching over 8 bases. The CDR3 sequence is 16 residues long. V shed 2 bases and J 8 bases; nucleotides not matched to a gene: 10. Germline CDR1 is KGHDR and CDR2 is SFDVKD.

The rearrangement uses TRBV24-1 and TRBJ2-1, with 15 bases matching TRBD2. The CDR3 consists of 17 residues. J gave up 4 bases and V 4 bases, and 4 bases lay outside the gene matches. Per germline, CDR1 KGHDR and CDR2 SFDVKD. In DNA, the CDR3 is TGTGCCACCAGTGACCGGACTAGCGGGAGGGAATACAATGAGCAGTTCTTC. Translation: CATSDRTSGREYNEQFF.

The genes are TRBV19 and TRBJ2-7; 8 bases agree with TRBD2. The germline CDR1 and CDR2 sequences are LNHDA and SQIVND (reference sequence). The V segment lost 3 bases and the J segment 1 base; nucleotides outside the gene matches: 5. The CDR3 is 15 amino acids. This CDR3 reads CASSMTSGSSYEQYF. CDR3 nucleotide sequence: TGTGCCAGTAGTATGACGAGCGGGAGTTCCTACGAGCAGTACTTC.

Of note for this clone: The sample has other DNA sequences that encode this CDR3 too. The rearrangement uses TRBV6-4 and TRBJ2-2, with 8 bases fitting TRBD1. Trimming at V came to 6 bases and at J to 3 bases, leaving 6 bases not matched to a gene. This CDR3 has 15 residues. Germline values: CDR1 MRHNA, CDR2 SNTAGT. The CDR3 loop is CASSAGTGDTGELFF. CDR3 nucleotide sequence: TGTGCCAGCAGCGCCGGGACAGGTGACACCGGGGAGCTGTTTTTT.

This clone showed up just a few times. This sequence joins TRBV28 and TRBJ2-7, with TRBD1 matching 7 bases. Germline lookup yields CDR1 MDHEN and CDR2 SYDVKM. J lost 12 bases, V lost 6 bases, and 17 bases had no gene match. The CDR3 runs 14 residues. CDR3 residues: CASSPPTGPPLRYF. DNA of the CDR3: TGTGCCAGCAGCCCGCCGACAGGGCCACCCCTTCGGTACTTC.

The J gene is TRBJ1-1, the V gene TRBV6-5, with a possible D match to TRBD1 (6 bases). The CDR3 spans 14 residues. V was cut by 4 bases and J by 1 base, with 10 bases left in between. CDR1 is MNHEY and CDR2 is SVGAGI in the germline V gene. The CDR3 sequence is CASSFLGGNTEAFF. The CDR3 region has the DNA TGTGCCAGCAGTTTTTTAGGGGGGAACACTGAAGCTTTCTTT.

V usage is TRBV5-1 and J usage is TRBJ1-1; no definite D call. This CDR3 is 14 amino acids long. CDR1 and CDR2 (germline): SGHRS, YFSETQ. Between the trimmed V and J ends, which lost 2 bases and 0 bases, there was a span of 8 bases. The CDR3 sequence: CASSFGKLNTEAFF. In DNA, the CDR3 is TGCGCCAGCAGCTTCGGGAAACTGAACACTGAAGCTTTCTTT.

The CDR3 DNA reads TGTGCCAGTAGGCCGGGACACTATAACTATGGCTACACCTTC. As protein: CASRPGHYNYGYTF. The chain couples TRBV19 to TRBJ1-2, with D maybe TRBD1 (6 bases). Trimming left V 6 bases short and J 1 base short, with 12 bases between. Germline V gene sequence: CDR1 LNHDA, CDR2 SQIVND (reference sequence). The CDR3 runs 14 residues.

This sequence joins TRBV5-6 and TRBJ2-7, with a weak D call TRBD1 (6 bases). The V gene lost 2 bases and the J gene lost 4 bases, with 13 bases spanning the gap. The CDR3 consists of 14 residues. From germline, CDR1 is SGHDT and CDR2 YYEEEE. The CDR3 DNA reads TGTGCCAGCAGCTTACAGGGCATCCTGTACGAGCAGTACTTC. Protein product: CASSLQGILYEQYF.